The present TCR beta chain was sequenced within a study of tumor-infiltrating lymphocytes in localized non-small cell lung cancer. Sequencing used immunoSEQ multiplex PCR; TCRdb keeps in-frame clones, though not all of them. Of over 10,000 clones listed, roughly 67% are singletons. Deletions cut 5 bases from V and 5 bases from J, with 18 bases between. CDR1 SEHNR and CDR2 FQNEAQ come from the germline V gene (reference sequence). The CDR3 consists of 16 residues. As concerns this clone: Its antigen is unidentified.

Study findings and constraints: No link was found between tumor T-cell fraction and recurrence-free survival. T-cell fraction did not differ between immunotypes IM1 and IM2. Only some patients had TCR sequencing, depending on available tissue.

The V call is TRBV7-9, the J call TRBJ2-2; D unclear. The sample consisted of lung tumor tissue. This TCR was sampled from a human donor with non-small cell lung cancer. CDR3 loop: CASSPLVTSSTGELFF. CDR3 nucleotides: TGTGCCAGCAGCCCTTTGGTGACCTCGAGTACCGGGGAGCTGTTTTTT. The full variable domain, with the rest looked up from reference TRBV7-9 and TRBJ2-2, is DTGVSQNPRHKITKRGQNVTFRCDPISEHNRLYWYRQTLGQGPEFLTYFQNEAQLEKSRLLSDRFSAERPKGSFSTLEIQRTEQGDSAMYLCASSPLVTSSTGELFFGEGSRLTVL.